Below, 14 T cell receptor beta chains from the same sample are listed, as sequenced in a study of T cells in Graves' hyperthyroidism and ophthalmopathy. TCR beta CDR3 region amplification was performed from RNA transcripts. During a first-round RT-PCR of the TCR CDR3, the HTBI primer set was used. MiXCR was run by TCRdb on the multiplex PCR reads, yielding one entry per CDR3 protein. The table shows 530,000 or so distinct CDR3 sequences, with roughly 46% occurring only once. What was sequenced was peripheral blood or thyroid tissue (not recorded which). These receptors originate from a woman aged 18-30 years with Graves' hyperthyroidism.

Worth noting for this clonotype: A much larger clone differs from this one at a single base, so this may be a read error. V usage is TRBV7-7 and J usage is TRBJ1-1; weak D call: TRBD1 (5 bases). CDR1 is SSHAT and CDR2 is FNYEAQ in the germline V gene (reference sequence). The CDR3 is 14 residues long. CDR3 region: CASSQAIRDTEAFF. CDR3 DNA sequence: TGCGCCAGCAGCCAAGCTATCAGGGACACTGAAGCTTTCTTT. Full variable domain (missing parts from reference TRBV7-7 and TRBJ1-1): GAGVSQSPRYKVTKRGQDVTLRCDPISSHATLYWYQQALGQGPEFLTYFNYEAQPDKSGLPSDRFSAERPEGSISTLTIQRTEQRDSAMYRCASSQAIRDTEAFFGQGTRLTVV.

This sequence joins TRBV29-1 and TRBJ2-3; 12 bases match TRBD2. Germline V gene lookup returns CDR1 SQVTM and CDR2 ANQGSEA. J gave up 3 bases and V 3 bases, and 4 bases lay outside the gene matches. The CDR3 loop spans 15 amino acids. The CDR3 DNA sequence: TGCAGCGTTGATTCTAGCGGGAGGGGTACAGATACGCAGTATTTT. This encodes CSVDSSGRGTDTQYF.

The rearrangement uses TRBV25-1 and TRBJ1-1; no clear D. CDR1 MGHDK and CDR2 SYGVNS come from the germline V gene. V was shortened by 0 bases and J by 1 base, with 6 bases between the two germline ends. The CDR3 runs to 14 residues. CDR3 amino acids: CASSEYKGNTEAFF. CDR3 DNA: TGTGCCAGCAGTGAATACAAGGGGAACACTGAAGCTTTCTTT. Filled out from reference TRBV25-1 and TRBJ1-1, the complete variable domain reads EADIYQTPRYLVIGTGKKITLECSQTMGHDKMYWYQQDPGMELHLIHYSYGVNSTEKGDLSSESTVSRIRTEHFPLTLESARPSHTSQYLCASSEYKGNTEAFFGQGTRLTVV.

In nucleotides, the CDR3 is TGCAGCTTGGAGTTTCGGAACACTGAAGCTTTCTTT. Its translation: CSLEFRNTEAFF. The chain recombines TRBV29-1 with TRBJ1-1; no definite D call. The germline gives CDR1 SQVTM, CDR2 ANQGSEA. Trimming took off 8 bases at V and 1 base at J, with 11 bases between the two ends. The CDR3 consists of 12 residues.

This clonotype was recorded at least ten times. The rearrangement links TRBV5-8 to TRBJ1-1; perhaps TRBD1 as D (5 bases). Trimming took 4 bases from V and 1 from J, leaving 14 bases between them. CDR3 length: 15 amino acids. Per germline, CDR1 SGHTS and CDR2 YDEGEE. The CDR3 spells CASSHLEGPNTEAFF. The CDR3 coding sequence is TGTGCCAGCAGCCACCTTGAGGGGCCGAACACTGAAGCTTTCTTT.

The genes are TRBV7-3 and TRBJ1-4, with D hard to call. CDR3 length: 16 amino acids. Germline assignment: CDR1 SGHTA and CDR2 FQGTGA. V was shortened by 0 bases and J by 10 bases, with 18 bases between the two germline ends. The CDR3 loop reads CASSLTSEGVSGKLFF. The CDR3 nucleotides read TGTGCCAGCAGCTTAACGTCGGAGGGCGTTTCGGGAAAACTGTTTTTT. The complete variable domain, with remaining parts taken from reference TRBV7-3 and TRBJ1-4, reads GAGVSQTPSNKVTEKGKYVELRCDPISGHTALYWYRQSLGQGPEFLIYFQGTGAADDSGLPNDRFFAVRPEGSVSTLKIQRTERGDSAVYLCASSLTSEGVSGKLFFGSGTQLSVL.

This clonotype was counted between two and nine times. Being one base from a much bigger clone, this may be a read error. The J gene is TRBJ2-7, the V gene TRBV20-1; 7 bases are a match to TRBD1. This CDR3 is built from 12 residues. The germline V gene encodes CDR1 DFQATT and CDR2 SNEGSKA (reference sequence). CDR3 sequence (DNA): TGCAGTGCCCAACAGGGGTCCTACGAGCGGTACTTC. This encodes CSAQQGSYERYF.

About this clonotype: At one of its ends the junction is not consistent with the germline gene, which may arise from a read error. This chain links TRBV7-8 with TRBJ2-3; 7 nucleotides align to TRBD2. The CDR3 totals 14 residues. Germline V gene data show CDR1 as SGHVS and CDR2 as FQNEAQ. CDR3 DNA: TGTGCCAGCAGCTTAGGCGGGAGCAAAGATACGCAGTATTTT. Protein sequence: CASSLGGSKDTQYF.

As concerns this clonotype: A much larger clone is a single base away; this may be a read error. The rearrangement joins TRBV6-1 to TRBJ2-7, with 8 bases identical to TRBD2. Germline-derived CDR1 and CDR2 are MNHNS and SASEGT. The CDR3 length is 14 residues. The J segment lost 3 bases and the V segment lost 5 bases, leaving 6 bases of the junction unmatched. The CDR3, as DNA: TGTGCCAGCAGTCGGGGGGGAGGAGTCTACGAGCAGTACTTC. It encodes CASSRGGGVYEQYF.

In its sample, this clonotype was seen once. The chain combines TRBV9 with TRBJ2-3; the D is unclear. V was shortened by 0 bases and J by 6 bases, with 14 bases between the two germline ends. This CDR3 has 15 residues. The V gene's germline CDR1 is SGDLS and CDR2 YYNGEE. The CDR3 DNA reads as TGTGCCAGCAGCGTAGAGGCGGCCCGGGTGGATACGCAGTATTTT. Translated, it gives CASSVEAARVDTQYF.

V and J are TRBV10-2 and TRBJ2-7, with D uncertain. Germline-derived CDR1 and CDR2 are WSHSY and SAAADI. V was pared by 1 base and J by 5 bases, with 6 bases between. CDR3 length: 12 residues. CDR3 sequence (DNA): TGCGCCAGCAGTGAGTACAGCCACGAGCAGTACTTC. This encodes CASSEYSHEQYF.

CDR3 sequence reads: CASSQGFSTNEKLFF. In DNA, the CDR3 is TGTGCCAGCTCCCAAGGATTTTCAACTAATGAAAAACTGTTTTTT. The gene calls are TRBV18 and TRBJ1-4; D call uncertain. Germline CDR1 reads KGHSH; CDR2 reads LQKENI. V was clipped by 6 bases and J by 0 bases, with 11 bases between them. This CDR3 comprises 15 residues.

This chain joins TRBV29-1 and TRBJ1-4, with D maybe TRBD1 (5 bases). The CDR3 is 14 residues long. The V end lost 4 bases, the J end lost 8 bases, and 17 bases lay between the germline ends. Germline lookup yields CDR1 SQVTM and CDR2 ANQGSEA. For the CDR3, the DNA is TGCAGCGTTGGAGGGCCAGGGCTCCGAGAAAAACTGTTTTTT. It encodes CSVGGPGLREKLFF.

This clonotype was seen more than once but under ten times. This chain connects TRBV6-5 to TRBJ1-2; D unclear. V lost 5 bases to trimming and J lost 8 bases, with 18 bases between them. Germline assignment: CDR1 MNHEY and CDR2 SVGAGI. The CDR3 runs 14 residues. This CDR3 reads CASSPIRTRGGYTF. The CDR3 coding sequence is TGTGCCAGCAGTCCGATCCGGACGAGAGGGGGCTACACCTTC.